Listed below are T cell receptor beta chains from one sample, sequenced in a study of T and B cells in COVID-19 patients. TCRdb re-derived calls from the multiplex PCR reads in MiXCR, one entry per CDR3 protein. This sample has 18,000 or so distinct CDR3 sequences, with just over 35% found just once. Sequencing was carried out using blood. All receptors derive from a human donor with active COVID-19. Both conserved end residues are part of each CDR3. D genes are given only for firm matches. The size field is filled for only some rows; it gives once, few, many or a size class.

>TRBJ2-5|-|TRBV12-3/TRBV12-4|-
TGTGCCAGCAGTTTCTCGGGATTCCTGGGGACCCAGTACTTC
CASSFSGFLGTQYF
>TRBJ1-6|-|TRBV12-3/TRBV12-4|-
TGTGCCAGCAGTCCGAAGGGAGGTTCACCCCTCCACTTT
CASSPKGGSPLHF
>TRBJ1-1|few|TRBV29-1|-
TGCAGCGTTTCGAGAGCCAGGACCACTGAAGCTTTCTTT
CSVSRARTTEAFF
>TRBJ2-3|-|TRBV5-1|-
TGCGCCAGCAGCTACTCGACAGGACAAGATACGCAGTATTTT
CASSYSTGQDTQYF
>TRBJ2-7|-|TRBV15|TRBD1
TGTGCCACCAGCAGACGGGACAGGGGGTACTACGAGCAGTACTTC
CATSRRDRGYYEQYF
>TRBJ2-1|medium-sized|TRBV11-1|-
TGTGCCAGCACCCCCTCGGAACTCTCCTACAATGAGCAGTTCTTC
CASTPSELSYNEQFF
>TRBJ1-4|-|TRBV19|-
TGTGCCAGTAGCCCAGGGGCAGGTCGCTGGGAATCAACTAATGAAAAACTGTTTTTT
CASSPGAGRWESTNEKLFF
>TRBJ2-3|-|TRBV5-4|TRBD2
TGTGCCAGCAGCTTGCGAGCGGTCTGGCGGGGGGGCTTCACAGATACGCAGTATTTT
CASSLRAVWRGGFTDTQYF
>TRBJ2-2|medium-sized|TRBV19|TRBD2
TGTGCCAGTAGTAGACTAGCGGGGACGAACACCGGGGAGCTGTTTTTT
CASSRLAGTNTGELFF
>TRBJ1-1|-|TRBV6-2/TRBV6-3|TRBD1
TGTGCCAGCAGTAAAGACAGGGGGAATGAAGCTTTCTTT
CASSKDRGNEAFF